Below are 24 T cell receptor beta chains sequenced from a single sample in a study of shared clonotypes between healthy human individuals. Terminally differentiated effector memory CD45RA+ cells were left out of the naive CD8 fraction, which was CD45RO-negative and positively selected for CCR7. Clones were sequenced by immunoSEQ multiplex PCR, and TCRdb holds only the in-frame ones, with some missing. The sample carries about 2.1 million clones, 93% recorded once. What was sequenced was naive CD8+ T cells from PBMCs. The receptors come from a man in his late teens or twenties in good health. Some clones in this sample may be carry-over from other donors' samples.

The table lists this clone with a count of one. CDR3 residues: CSVGDDGRGGYTF. In DNA, the CDR3 is TGCAGCGTTGGCGACGACGGGAGGGGTGGCTACACCTTC. V gene TRBV29-1 combines with J gene TRBJ1-2; a weak D match, TRBD1 (5 bases). Germline V lookup: CDR1 SQVTM, CDR2 ANQGSEA. The CDR3 is made up of 13 amino acids. Between the trimmed V and J ends, which lost 4 bases and 7 bases, there was a span of 16 bases.

The chain has TRBV7-9 and TRBJ2-7, with a possible D match to TRBD1 (6 bases). Germline values: CDR1 SEHNR, CDR2 FQNEAQ (reference sequence). This CDR3 is 15 amino acids long. V lost 6 bases and J 3 bases, leaving 18 bases between the germline ends. CDR3 in amino acids: CASSRSPGQSYEQYF. CDR3 in DNA: TGTGCCAGCAGTAGATCCCCGGGACAAAGCTACGAGCAGTACTTC.

This chain links TRBV25-1 with TRBJ2-1, with 10 bases that match TRBD2. The CDR3 runs to 18 residues. V gave up 2 bases and J gave up 4 bases; unmatched junction bases: 11. CDR1 is MGHDK, CDR2 SYGVNS, per germline. The CDR3, as DNA: TGTGCCAGCAGTGAAATAGTTAGTCTAGCGGGAGTTTACAATGAGCAGTTCTTC. Amino acid sequence: CASSEIVSLAGVYNEQFF.

The genes are TRBV5-6 and TRBJ2-7; 9 bases are a match to TRBD1. The V and J ends lost 0 bases and 5 bases, in that order; junction bases with no gene match: 9. Germline V gene sequence: CDR1 SGHDT, CDR2 YYEEEE. The CDR3 spans 16 residues. The CDR3 DNA reads as TGTGCCAGCAGCTTGGTCGCCGGGACAGGGACCCACGAGCAGTACTTC. Translation: CASSLVAGTGTHEQYF.

The chain links TRBV5-8 to TRBJ1-2; D perhaps matches TRBD1 (5 bases). With 4 bases removed from V and 4 bases from J, the gap between germline ends came to 11 bases. Germline assignment: CDR1 SGHTS and CDR2 YDEGEE. CDR3 length: 13 residues. For the CDR3, the DNA is TGTGCCAGCAGCCTAAGGACAAGCTATGGCTACACCTTC. Its protein product is CASSLRTSYGYTF.

V is TRBV4-1 and J is TRBJ2-2, with TRBD2 matching over 8 bases. Germline V gene lookup returns CDR1 MGHRA and CDR2 YSYEKL. V shed 0 bases and J 7 bases; nucleotides not matched to a gene: 4. CDR3 length: 15 amino acids. CDR3 DNA: TGCGCCAGCAGCCAAGATGTAGCGGGACGCGGGGAGCTGTTTTTT. It translates to CASSQDVAGRGELFF.

The chain has TRBV11-2 and TRBJ1-1; a possible D gene is TRBD1 (5 bases). Deletions cut 0 bases from V and 0 bases from J, with 14 bases between. The CDR3 spans 17 residues. Germline CDR1 and CDR2: SGHAT and FQNNGV. CDR3 sequence reads: CASSLEVRTGLNTEAFF. The DNA of the CDR3 is TGTGCCAGCAGCTTAGAAGTCCGAACAGGTTTGAACACTGAAGCTTTCTTT.

This chain joins TRBV9 and TRBJ2-7; D is unclear. CDR1 SGDLS and CDR2 YYNGEE come from the germline V gene. V shed 0 bases and J shed 5 bases, with 15 bases lying between them. The CDR3 is made up of 15 amino acids. DNA of the CDR3: TGTGCCAGCAGCGTAGGCGGTAATCGGGCCGACGAGCAGTACTTC. Protein product: CASSVGGNRADEQYF. The variable domain in full, with the rest retrieved from reference TRBV9 and TRBJ2-7, is DSGVTQTPKHLITATGQRVTLRCSPRSGDLSVYWYQQSLDQGLQFLIQYYNGEERAKGNILERFSAQQFPDLHSELNLSSLELGDSALYFCASSVGGNRADEQYFGPGTRLTVT.

This sequence joins TRBV10-3 and TRBJ2-6, with 7 bases matching TRBD1. CDR1 and CDR2 from the germline V gene are ENHRY and SYGVKD. V trimming: 5 bases; J trimming: 5 bases; junction bases outside the gene matches: 3. The CDR3 spans 14 residues. The CDR3 DNA follows: TGTGCCATCAGTTTGGACAGGCGGGCCAACGTCCTGACTTTC. Its protein is CAISLDRRANVLTF.

The gene calls are TRBV29-1 and TRBJ1-1, with TRBD1 matching over 7 bases. Trimming at V came to 5 bases and at J to 6 bases, leaving 6 bases not matched to a gene. Germline values: CDR1 SQVTM, CDR2 ANQGSEA. The CDR3 has 12 amino acids. The CDR3 protein is CSVPGGGSEAFF. The CDR3 nucleotides are TGCAGCGTTCCAGGGGGAGGCTCTGAAGCTTTCTTT. The full variable domain, rest sourced from reference TRBV29-1 and TRBJ1-1, is SAVISQKPSRDICQRGTSLTIQCQVDSQVTMMFWYRQQPGQSLTLIATANQGSEATYESGFVIDKFPISRPNLTFSTLTVSNMSPEDSSIYLCSVPGGGSEAFFGQGTRLTVV.

V usage is TRBV30 and J usage is TRBJ1-1; 8 bases align to TRBD1. Germline CDR1 reads GTSNPN; CDR2 reads SVGIG (reference sequence). V was clipped by 4 bases and J by 12 bases; unmatched bases: 7. The CDR3 loop spans 11 amino acids. CDR3 loop: CAWTQGAMSFF. The CDR3 coding sequence is TGTGCCTGGACGCAGGGGGCTATGTCTTTCTTT.

J is TRBJ1-5 and V is TRBV9, with D possibly matching TRBD1 (5 bases). The V gene's germline CDR1 is SGDLS and CDR2 YYNGEE. Trimming left V 0 bases short and J 4 bases short, with 11 bases between. CDR3 length equals 15 residues. The CDR3 here is CASSVGDGQNQPQHF. CDR3 sequence (DNA): TGTGCCAGCAGCGTAGGGGACGGCCAAAATCAGCCCCAGCATTTT.

The rearrangement links TRBV4-1 to TRBJ2-7, with 7 bases identical to TRBD1. Per germline, CDR1 MGHRA and CDR2 YSYEKL. V trimming: 4 bases; J trimming: 3 bases; junction bases outside the gene matches: 9. The CDR3 covers 15 residues. This chain's CDR3 is CASSPSPTGNYEQYF. The CDR3 DNA reads TGCGCCAGCAGCCCCTCACCGACAGGGAACTACGAGCAGTACTTC.

This chain joins TRBV11-2 and TRBJ1-1; D gene unclear. CDR1 and CDR2 (germline): SGHAT, FQNNGV. This CDR3 region has 14 residues. Trimming took 3 bases from V and 1 from J, leaving 9 bases between them. CDR3 region: CASSFFGENTEAFF. CDR3 DNA: TGTGCCAGCAGCTTTTTCGGGGAGAACACTGAAGCTTTCTTT.

A single count supports this clone. This chain's CDR3 is CASSQNRESVRNQPQHF. CDR3 sequence (DNA): TGCGCCAGCAGCCAAAACAGGGAAAGTGTTCGCAATCAGCCCCAGCATTTT. This chain connects TRBV4-3 to TRBJ1-5, with a possible D match to TRBD1 (6 bases). CDR1 LGHNA and CDR2 YSLEER come from the germline V gene. Trimming took 2 bases from V and 2 from J, leaving 16 bases between them. This CDR3 spans 17 amino acids.

This chain connects TRBV7-9 to TRBJ2-1; 8 nucleotides agree with TRBD1. This CDR3 is built from 14 residues. The trim removed 5 bases at V and 7 bases at J, leaving 7 bases unmatched. Looked up from germline, CDR1 is SEHNR and CDR2 is FQNEAQ (reference sequence). The CDR3 DNA sequence: TGTGCCAGCAGCAAAACAGGGGGTCGTAATGAGCAGTTCTTC. As protein: CASSKTGGRNEQFF.

J is TRBJ2-4 and V is TRBV29-1; the D is unclear. V was trimmed by 2 bases and J by 3 bases, leaving 17 bases between them. The CDR3 is 16 residues long. The germline gives CDR1 SQVTM, CDR2 ANQGSEA. The CDR3 sequence is CSVELGWGIGKNIQYF. DNA for the CDR3: TGCAGCGTTGAACTCGGATGGGGAATCGGCAAAAACATTCAGTACTTC. Complete variable domain (other parts from reference TRBV29-1 and TRBJ2-4): SAVISQKPSRDICQRGTSLTIQCQVDSQVTMMFWYRQQPGQSLTLIATANQGSEATYESGFVIDKFPISRPNLTFSTLTVSNMSPEDSSIYLCSVELGWGIGKNIQYFGAGTRLSVL.

J is TRBJ2-7 and V is TRBV11-2, with 10 bases that match TRBD2. Unmatched junction bases numbered 6, after V lost 5 bases and J lost 2 bases. The CDR3 consists of 15 residues. CDR1 SGHAT and CDR2 FQNNGV come from the germline V gene. DNA for the CDR3: TGTGCCAGCAGCGACGGACTAGCGGTCACCTACGAGCAGTACTTC. Translation: CASSDGLAVTYEQYF.

The gene calls are TRBV5-4 and TRBJ2-4, with D unresolved. This CDR3 has 14 residues. Germline loops: CDR1 SGHNT, CDR2 YYREEE (reference sequence). V lost 4 bases, J lost 0 bases, and 8 bases lay in between. As DNA, the CDR3 is TGTGCCAGCAGCGGATTTGCAGCCAAAAACATTCAGTACTTC. Protein product: CASSGFAAKNIQYF.

The chain recombines TRBV10-3 with TRBJ1-4; no firm D call. Trimming left V 10 bases short and J 5 bases short, with 14 bases between. CDR3 length equals 13 residues. Germline V gives CDR1 ENHRY, CDR2 SYGVKD. The CDR3 region is CASNTRINEKLFF. The CDR3 DNA is TGTGCCAGCAACACCCGGATCAATGAAAAACTGTTTTTT.

The V call is TRBV4-2, the J call TRBJ1-1, with D unresolved. The CDR3 sequence is 15 residues long. Germline V gene lookup returns CDR1 LGHNA and CDR2 YNFKEQ. With 0 bases removed from V and 1 base from J, the gap between germline ends came to 9 bases. The CDR3 nucleotides read TGTGCCAGCAGCCAAGAACTTCCCGCGAACACTGAAGCTTTCTTT. Protein product: CASSQELPANTEAFF.

The chain couples TRBV20-1 to TRBJ2-5; the D gene could be TRBD1 or TRBD2 (5 bases each). Looked up from germline, CDR1 is DFQATT and CDR2 is SNEGSKA (reference sequence). The CDR3 is 11 residues long. V gave up 3 bases and J gave up 12 bases, with 14 bases separating them. The CDR3 here is CSASRRGVEYF. CDR3 coding DNA: TGCAGTGCTAGTCGTAGGGGAGTAGAGTACTTC.

The rearrangement uses TRBV6-5 and TRBJ1-5; 8 bases fit TRBD1. CDR3 length: 14 amino acids. The J segment lost 4 bases and the V segment lost 7 bases, leaving 6 bases of the junction unmatched. CDR1 and CDR2 (germline): MNHEY, SVGAGI. This CDR3 reads CASNPTGANQPQHF. The CDR3 bases are TGTGCCAGCAATCCGACAGGGGCTAATCAGCCCCAGCATTTT.

The CDR3 here is CASSQVGADYGYTF. The CDR3 coding sequence is TGCGCCAGCAGCCAAGTGGGGGCCGACTATGGCTACACCTTC. This rearrangement joins TRBV4-1 to TRBJ1-2, with a possible D match to TRBD1 (6 bases). V lost 1 base, J lost 3 bases, and 9 bases lay in between. Germline V gives CDR1 MGHRA, CDR2 YSYEKL. This CDR3 has 14 amino acids.